What follows are 19 T cell receptor beta chains derived from one specimen sequenced in a study of cytomegalovirus exposure and HLA in healthy donors. Use of 60 Vbeta and 13 Jbeta primers characterized the PCR. Clones were read by immunoSEQ multiplex PCR, and TCRdb kept only the in-frame ones, dropping some. The repertoire holds tens of thousands of clones, with over 70% as singletons. The sequencing sample was made of PBMCs. These receptors all stem from a man aged 50-60 years in good health and CMV-seronegative.

V usage is TRBV19 and J usage is TRBJ2-1; 12 bases are a match to TRBD2. V shed 2 bases and J 7 bases; nucleotides not matched to a gene: 3. Looked up from germline, CDR1 is LNHDA and CDR2 is SQIVND (reference sequence). This CDR3 has 15 residues. CDR3 nucleotides: TGTGCCAGTAGTATACTAGCGGGAGGGCTTAATGAGCAGTTCTTC. Its protein is CASSILAGGLNEQFF.

This chain joins TRBV7-9 and TRBJ1-2, with 7 nucleotides matching TRBD1. The CDR3 is 16 residues long. CDR1 is SEHNR, CDR2 FQNEAQ, per germline (reference sequence). The V gene end was trimmed by 5 bases and the J gene end by 4 bases; junction bases not matched to a gene: 13. The CDR3 loop reads CASSDNRQGLAYGYTF. DNA for the CDR3: TGTGCCAGCAGCGACAATAGACAGGGCTTAGCCTATGGCTACACCTTC.

The chain couples TRBV7-8 to TRBJ2-7; 7 bases agree with TRBD2. In germline, CDR1 is SGHVS, CDR2 FQNEAQ. V shed 5 bases, J shed 2 bases, and the junction held 18 bases outside the gene matches. CDR3 length: 18 residues. CDR3 coding DNA: TGTGCCAGCAGCACAACCCCCCCGACTAGCACGGGGACCTACGAGCAGTACTTC. This codes for CASSTTPPTSTGTYEQYF.

The chain is built from TRBV10-2 and TRBJ1-2; D is unclear. CDR3 length equals 14 residues. The germline V and J ends were trimmed by 2 bases and 3 bases, with 10 bases remaining between them. Germline CDR1 is WSHSY and CDR2 is SAAADI. The CDR3 DNA follows: TGCGCCAGCAGTGAGCCCGGGTGGGACTATGGCTACACCTTC. This sequence encodes CASSEPGWDYGYTF.

The chain carries TRBV6-5 and TRBJ2-5; D unclear. This CDR3 region has 12 residues. The germline V gene has CDR1 MNHEY and CDR2 SVGAGI. The ends were cut back, 4 bases at V and 7 bases at J, with 10 bases in the middle. As DNA, the CDR3 is TGTGCCAGCAGTTCGACTCTCGGGACCCAGTACTTC. It yields the protein CASSSTLGTQYF.

This chain uses TRBV6-6 with TRBJ2-7; 8 bases match TRBD2. V was clipped by 2 bases and J by 4 bases; unmatched bases: 7. Per the germline V gene, CDR1 is MNHNY and CDR2 is SVGAGI (reference sequence). The CDR3 covers 15 residues. The CDR3 loop is CASSYPREDGYEQYF. The CDR3 nucleotides are TGTGCCAGCAGTTACCCGCGGGAGGACGGATACGAGCAGTACTTC.

In DNA form, the CDR3 reads TGTGCCGGGGGCGGGGGGGCGAACACCGGGGAGCTGTTTTTT. Protein sequence: CAGGGGANTGELFF. The rearrangement joins TRBV30 to TRBJ2-2, with 9 bases matching TRBD2. V lost 8 bases, J lost 0 bases, and 4 bases stayed unmatched. The CDR3 is 14 residues long. Germline V CDR1 and CDR2: GTSNPN, SVGIG (reference sequence).

This clone was recorded only once. CDR3 protein: CASSLGQNYGYTF. CDR3 nucleotide sequence: TGTGCCAGCAGTTTGGGACAGAACTATGGCTACACCTTC. The chain employs TRBV28 and TRBJ1-2; 7 nucleotides match TRBD1. This CDR3 comprises 13 residues. Germline-derived CDR1 and CDR2 are MDHEN and SYDVKM. With V trimmed by 3 bases and J by 2 bases, 0 bases remained unmatched.

The rearrangement uses TRBV10-3 and TRBJ2-5, with a weak D call TRBD2 (6 bases). CDR1 and CDR2 (germline): ENHRY, SYGVKD. The CDR3 has 12 amino acids. The ends were cut back, 10 bases at V and 2 bases at J, with 11 bases in the middle. Written as DNA, the CDR3 is TGTGCCACCAGACTAGATCAAGAGACCCAGTACTTC. Amino acid sequence: CATRLDQETQYF.

The chain joins TRBV7-6 to TRBJ2-7; 9 bases match TRBD2. The V gene end was trimmed by 1 base and the J gene end by 7 bases; junction bases not matched to a gene: 8. CDR3 size: 15 residues. Germline V gives CDR1 SGHVS, CDR2 FNYEAQ. CDR3 bases: TGTGCCAGCAGCTTAGATCCGGGACTAGCCGGAGAGCAGTACTTC. Protein sequence: CASSLDPGLAGEQYF.

This chain uses TRBV5-6 with TRBJ2-1; 10 nucleotides agree with TRBD1. V lost 4 bases, J lost 8 bases, and 12 bases stayed unmatched. Looked up from germline, CDR1 is SGHDT and CDR2 is YYEEEE. The CDR3 is 16 amino acids. CDR3 nucleotide sequence: TGTGCCAGCAGCGAGACACGGGACAGGGGCACGGATGAGCAGTTCTTC. Its protein is CASSETRDRGTDEQFF.

This clone was observed once. Distinct nucleotide sequences in the sample also encode this CDR3. The chain couples TRBV7-2 to TRBJ1-4; D is perhaps TRBD1 (5 bases). This CDR3 spans 14 amino acids. Germline V gene lookup returns CDR1 SGHTA and CDR2 FQGNSA. Trimming pared 1 base from V and 8 bases from J, leaving 11 bases between. This CDR3 reads CASSLGQGGEKLFF. DNA of the CDR3: TGTGCCAGCAGCTTAGGGCAGGGAGGAGAAAAACTGTTTTTT.

The genes are TRBV6-5 and TRBJ1-4; 10 bases line up with TRBD1. The V segment lost 6 bases and the J segment 6 bases; nucleotides outside the gene matches: 4. The length of the CDR3 is 14 residues. Germline CDR1 MNHEY, CDR2 SVGAGI. The CDR3, as DNA: TGTGCCAGCAGCCTCGGGACAGGGGATGAAAAACTGTTTTTT. It specifies CASSLGTGDEKLFF.

This chain links TRBV7-8 with TRBJ2-1; possible D gene TRBD1, 6 bases. Between the trimmed V and J ends, which lost 4 bases and 10 bases, there was a span of 14 bases. The CDR3 contains 13 residues. From germline, CDR1 is SGHVS and CDR2 FQNEAQ. DNA for the CDR3: TGTGCCAGCAGCTCCCCTCAGGGGTTGGAGCAGTTCTTC. Translated, it gives CASSSPQGLEQFF.

This chain joins TRBV5-6 and TRBJ1-2, with a possible D match to TRBD1 (5 bases). Looked up from germline, CDR1 is SGHDT and CDR2 is YYEEEE. CDR3 size: 15 residues. V lost 5 bases and J 3 bases, leaving 17 bases between the germline ends. CDR3 residues: CASSLTRALDYGYTF. CDR3 DNA sequence: TGTGCCAGCAGTCTGACCAGGGCCCTTGACTATGGCTACACCTTC.

The V and J genes are TRBV11-2 and TRBJ2-1; TRBD1 matches 8 bases. The CDR3 is made up of 15 amino acids. V trimming: 3 bases; J trimming: 6 bases; junction bases outside the gene matches: 7. The V gene's germline CDR1 is SGHAT and CDR2 FQNNGV. The chain's CDR3 is CASSFGQGLFNEQFF. In DNA, the CDR3 is TGTGCCAGCAGCTTTGGACAGGGCCTGTTCAATGAGCAGTTCTTC.

The chain employs TRBV9 and TRBJ2-5, with TRBD2 matching over 14 bases. Germline-derived CDR1 and CDR2 are SGDLS and YYNGEE. This CDR3 is built from 18 residues. The V gene end was trimmed by 2 bases and the J gene end by 1 base; junction bases not matched to a gene: 7. The CDR3 spells CASSVATGLAGGQETQYF. CDR3 DNA sequence: TGTGCCAGCAGCGTGGCGACCGGACTAGCGGGGGGCCAAGAGACCCAGTACTTC. The full variable domain, with the rest looked up from reference TRBV9 and TRBJ2-5, is DSGVTQTPKHLITATGQRVTLRCSPRSGDLSVYWYQQSLDQGLQFLIQYYNGEERAKGNILERFSAQQFPDLHSELNLSSLELGDSALYFCASSVATGLAGGQETQYFGPGTRLLVL.

The rearrangement joins TRBV15 to TRBJ2-5, with D possibly being TRBD2 (8 bases). The J call may be wrong; the DNA end is better matched by TRBJ2-7. Looked up from germline, CDR1 is LNHNV and CDR2 is YYDKDF (reference sequence). This CDR3 has 20 amino acids. Here the CDR3 reads CATSRDGQGERAGASYEQYF. The CDR3 DNA is TGTGCCACCAGCAGAGATGGTCAGGGGGAGAGAGCGGGGGCCTCCTACGAGCAGTACTTC.

The chain employs TRBV18 and TRBJ2-1; 10 nucleotides align to TRBD2. This CDR3 region has 17 residues. Germline assignment: CDR1 KGHSH and CDR2 LQKENI. The V segment lost 5 bases and the J segment 7 bases; nucleotides outside the gene matches: 14. The CDR3 nucleotides are TGTGCCAGCTCAGCGCTACTAGCGGGGCGAGGAGGGAATGAGCAGTTCTTC. This encodes CASSALLAGRGGNEQFF.